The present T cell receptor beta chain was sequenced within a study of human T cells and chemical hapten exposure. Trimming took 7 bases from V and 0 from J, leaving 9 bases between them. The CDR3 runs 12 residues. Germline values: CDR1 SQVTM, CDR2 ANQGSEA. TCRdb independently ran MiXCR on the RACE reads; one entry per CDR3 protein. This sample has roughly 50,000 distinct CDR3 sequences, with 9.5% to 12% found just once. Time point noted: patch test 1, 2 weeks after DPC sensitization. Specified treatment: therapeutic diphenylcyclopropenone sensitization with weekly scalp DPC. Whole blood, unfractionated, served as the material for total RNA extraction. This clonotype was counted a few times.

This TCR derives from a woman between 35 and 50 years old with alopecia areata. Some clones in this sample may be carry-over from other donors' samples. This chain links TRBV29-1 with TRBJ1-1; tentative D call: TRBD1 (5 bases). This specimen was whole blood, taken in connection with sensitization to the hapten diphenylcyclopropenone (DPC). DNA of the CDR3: TGCAGCGCGGACAACATGAACACTGAAGCTTTCTTT. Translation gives CSADNMNTEAFF.